The 10 T cell receptor beta chains listed next were all sequenced from one sample in a study of neurological immune-mediated disorders. MiXCR was run by TCRdb on the 5' RACE reads, yielding one entry per CDR3 protein. Of 35,000 to 55,000 distinct CDR3 sequences listed, roughly 6.3% were seen once; the top ten hold 0.55% to 0.6%. The sequenced sample consisted of CD4+ T cells from blood. All receptors come from a woman between 40 and 55 years old in good health.

This clonotype has at least ten counts. The chain links TRBV4-1 to TRBJ1-1, with TRBD1 as a possible D gene (6 bases). Trimming removed 5 bases at V and 4 bases at J, with 14 bases between. Germline CDR1 and CDR2: MGHRA and YSYEKL. The CDR3 is 14 residues long. DNA for the CDR3: TGCGCCAGCAGCGGCCGGACAGAAGGCACTGAAGCTTTCTTT. It codes for CASSGRTEGTEAFF.

This clonotype was observed at least ten times. V and J are TRBV20-1 and TRBJ2-1; perhaps TRBD2 as D (5 bases). The CDR3 runs to 14 residues. With 4 bases removed from V and 5 bases from J, the gap between germline ends came to 15 bases. Germline CDR1 and CDR2: DFQATT and SNEGSKA (reference sequence). CDR3 in DNA: TGCAGTGCTATAACCCTCGGAGGCCACAATGAGCAGTTCTTC. This gives the protein CSAITLGGHNEQFF.

This clonotype appeared many times. The chain recombines TRBV6-7 with TRBJ2-7, with TRBD2 matching 7 bases. TRBV6-7 is noted as an ORF with a role that remains uncertain. There are 16 residues in the CDR3. Unmatched junction bases numbered 11, after V lost 2 bases and J lost 4 bases. In nucleotides, the CDR3 is TGTGCCAGCAGTTACCCCATGAGTGCTAGCGGATACGAGCAGTACTTC. It specifies CASSYPMSASGYEQYF.

Ten or more counts support this clonotype. The genes are TRBV5-1 and TRBJ1-5; maybe TRBD1 (5 bases). Looked up from germline, CDR1 is SGHRS and CDR2 is YFSETQ. The CDR3 has 14 residues. Between the trimmed V and J ends, which lost 2 bases and 6 bases, there was a span of 12 bases. The CDR3: CASSFSGLPQPQHF. CDR3 in DNA: TGCGCCAGCAGCTTCTCAGGGCTCCCTCAGCCCCAGCATTTT.

In this sample, this clonotype turned up a few times. A read error may be the cause here, since a much bigger clone is one base away. V and J are TRBV27 and TRBJ1-2, with 7 bases aligning to TRBD1. Per germline, CDR1 MNHEY and CDR2 SMNVEV (reference sequence). CDR3 length: 16 amino acids. The CDR3 sequence is CASSLSATGSNYVYTF. The DNA of the CDR3 is TGTGCCAGCAGTTTATCCGCGACAGGGTCCAACTATGTCTACACCTTC.

This clonotype was picked up many times. The chain links TRBV20-1 to TRBJ2-7, with D perhaps TRBD1 or TRBD2 (5 bases each). CDR3 length: 14 amino acids. Trimming cost V 0 bases and J 3 bases, with 12 bases left between them. The germline V gene encodes CDR1 DFQATT and CDR2 SNEGSKA (reference sequence). The chain's CDR3 is CSAREPGPSYEQYF. Written as DNA, the CDR3 is TGCAGTGCTAGAGAGCCGGGACCCAGCTACGAGCAGTACTTC.

The chain is built from TRBV5-5 and TRBJ2-2; 10 bases are shared with TRBD2. V shed 2 bases, J shed 5 bases, and the junction held 9 bases outside the gene matches. Germline loops: CDR1 SGHKS, CDR2 YYEKEE (reference sequence). The CDR3 length is 17 residues. The CDR3 DNA reads as TGTGCCAGCAGCTTAGACAGGACGACTAGCGGGACCGGGGAGCTGTTTTTT. It specifies CASSLDRTTSGTGELFF.

Many counts were recorded for this clonotype. V usage is TRBV7-2 and J usage is TRBJ2-7; 9 nucleotides line up with TRBD2. Per germline, CDR1 SGHTA and CDR2 FQGNSA. V was clipped by 0 bases and J by 1 base; unmatched bases: 10. This CDR3 comprises 18 residues. The CDR3 coding sequence is TGTGCCAGCAGCTTAGCTAGCGGGAGTATAGTATCGTCCTACGAGCAGTACTTC. This gives the protein CASSLASGSIVSSYEQYF.

This clonotype was observed many times. The chain is built from TRBV2 and TRBJ2-1; no definite D call. CDR1 and CDR2 (germline): SNHLY, FYNNEI. The CDR3 runs to 15 residues. The V end was cut by 8 bases, the J end by 6 bases, with 20 bases between. CDR3 DNA sequence: TGTGCCAGCCGAGGCGACCGGTCCGGCGGCAATGAGCAGTTCTTC. Translated: CASRGDRSGGNEQFF.

This clonotype was counted at least ten times. V is TRBV28 and J is TRBJ2-7, with TRBD2 matching over 10 bases. The V and J ends lost 7 bases and 4 bases, in that order; junction bases with no gene match: 4. CDR1 and CDR2 (germline): MDHEN, SYDVKM. CDR3 length equals 13 residues. CDR3 DNA sequence: TGTGCCAGCAAGGCTAGCGGGAGTTACGAGCAGTACTTC. Its translation is CASKASGSYEQYF.